Shown below are 18 T cell receptor beta chains from a single sample sequenced in a study of blood T cell repertoires in COVID-19. Sequencing was performed with immunoSEQ multiplex PCR; in TCRdb, only in-frame clones are kept and a portion is missing. The table includes hundreds of thousands of clones, about 85% detected once. The sample comprised PBMCs or T cells enriched from blood (not recorded which). The receptors shown here come from a woman between 45 and 60 years old who had recovered from COVID-19.

The V gene is TRBV10-3, the J gene TRBJ2-7; D is possibly TRBD2 (6 bases). This CDR3 comprises 15 residues. The germline V gene has CDR1 ENHRY and CDR2 SYGVKD. With 4 bases removed from V and 7 bases from J, the gap between germline ends came to 20 bases. CDR3 nucleotides: TGTGCCATCAGTGCCAGGCCGGGAGTGTCGAATGAGCAGTACTTC. It codes for CAISARPGVSNEQYF.

This sequence joins TRBV9 and TRBJ2-2; possible D gene TRBD1, 6 bases. The germline gives CDR1 SGDLS, CDR2 YYNGEE. This CDR3 spans 15 amino acids. The germline V and J ends were trimmed by 7 bases and 2 bases, with 15 bases remaining between them. For the CDR3, the DNA is TGTGCCAGCCGCTGGACAGCGAGTAACACCGGGGAGCTGTTTTTT. It specifies CASRWTASNTGELFF. The complete variable domain, with remaining parts taken from reference TRBV9 and TRBJ2-2, reads DSGVTQTPKHLITATGQRVTLRCSPRSGDLSVYWYQQSLDQGLQFLIQYYNGEERAKGNILERFSAQQFPDLHSELNLSSLELGDSALYFCASRWTASNTGELFFGEGSRLTVL.

V is TRBV10-1 and J is TRBJ2-5; a weak D match, TRBD1 (5 bases). CDR1 and CDR2 from the germline V gene are WNHNN and SYGVQD (reference sequence). Between the trimmed V and J ends, which lost 3 bases and 8 bases, there was a span of 13 bases. This CDR3 comprises 13 residues. The CDR3 reads CASSEEAGHTQYF. The CDR3 DNA sequence: TGCGCCAGCAGTGAAGAGGCAGGACATACCCAGTACTTC.

V and J are TRBV15 and TRBJ1-1; tentatively, D is TRBD1 (6 bases). The CDR3 runs to 15 residues. Per the germline V gene, CDR1 is LNHNV and CDR2 is YYDKDF (reference sequence). The ends were cut back, 4 bases at V and 0 bases at J, with 12 bases in the middle. The CDR3 sequence: CATSINRDMNTEAFF. The CDR3 bases are TGTGCCACCAGCATCAACAGGGACATGAACACTGAAGCTTTCTTT.

The chain couples TRBV15 to TRBJ2-2; maybe TRBD1 (7 bases). Germline CDR1 and CDR2: LNHNV and YYDKDF (reference sequence). The CDR3 runs to 15 residues. Trimming shortened V by 5 bases and J by 2 bases, and 12 bases separated the two germline ends. CDR3 region: CATSGGTDNTGELFF. CDR3 coding DNA: TGTGCCACCAGCGGAGGGACAGATAACACCGGGGAGCTGTTTTTT.

This sequence joins TRBV2 and TRBJ1-6, with D tentatively TRBD1 (5 bases). Looked up from germline, CDR1 is SNHLY and CDR2 is FYNNEI. The CDR3 extends over 15 amino acids. Trimming removed 6 bases at V and 8 bases at J, with 17 bases between. The CDR3 sequence is CASRETGGYDSPLHF. The CDR3 DNA reads TGTGCCAGCAGGGAAACAGGAGGGTACGATTCACCCCTCCACTTT.

This clone was seen only a few times. The chain recombines TRBV4-2 with TRBJ1-5; D ambiguous. There are 13 residues in the CDR3. Germline CDR1 and CDR2: LGHNA and YNFKEQ. V lost 0 bases to trimming and J lost 10 bases, with 10 bases between them. Here the CDR3 reads CASSQEPGNPQHF. The CDR3, as DNA: TGTGCCAGCAGCCAAGAACCGGGAAATCCCCAGCATTTT.

The rearrangement uses TRBV3-1 (or the pseudogene TRBV3-2) and TRBJ2-7; D may be TRBD2 (6 bases). Germline assignment: CDR1 LGHDT and CDR2 YNNKEL (reference sequence). V gave up 4 bases and J gave up 3 bases, with 16 bases separating them. CDR3 size: 15 residues. The CDR3 here is CASSRTWDSNYEQYF. In nucleotides, the CDR3 is TGTGCCAGCAGCCGAACCTGGGACTCGAACTACGAGCAGTACTTC.

Regarding this clone: The junction differs from germline at one of its ends, possibly a read error. The chain is built from TRBV3-1 (or the pseudogene TRBV3-2) and TRBJ2-3; no reliable D call. Germline CDR1 and CDR2: LGHDT and YNNKEL (reference sequence). The CDR3 consists of 13 residues. Written as DNA, the CDR3 is TGTGCCAGCAGCCAAGATACGGCGGAAGGCTCCGTATTT. Protein product: CASSQDTAEGSVF.

This rearrangement joins TRBV29-1 to TRBJ1-5, with D tentatively TRBD1 (6 bases). Germline-derived CDR1 and CDR2 are SQVTM and ANQGSEA. The CDR3 is made up of 14 amino acids. Trimming pared 4 bases from V and 2 bases from J, leaving 12 bases between. CDR3 sequence reads: CSVVAGAGNQPQHF. CDR3 DNA: TGCAGCGTTGTTGCAGGGGCAGGCAATCAGCCCCAGCATTTT.

This clone was picked up a small number of times. The CDR3 DNA reads as TGTGCCAGCAGTTTGGGAGGCAGCACTAACTATGGCTACACCTTC. It specifies CASSLGGSTNYGYTF. The V and J genes are TRBV28 and TRBJ1-2; no clear D gene. This CDR3 is built from 15 residues. V lost 3 bases and J 0 bases, leaving 11 bases between the germline ends. Germline CDR1 and CDR2: MDHEN and SYDVKM.

The J gene is TRBJ1-2, the V gene TRBV2; 7 positions agree with TRBD1. The CDR3 is 12 amino acids. The junction had 4 bases not matched to a gene; V was cut back by 6 bases and J by 6 bases. Germline CDR1 is SNHLY and CDR2 is FYNNEI. CDR3 DNA: TGTGCCAGCAGCCGGGGACAGAATGGCTACACCTTC. Amino acid sequence: CASSRGQNGYTF.

This chain connects TRBV7-9 to TRBJ1-5; the D is unclear. The V end lost 8 bases, the J end lost 0 bases, and 8 bases lay between the germline ends. Germline V gene data show CDR1 as SEHNR and CDR2 as FQNEAQ (reference sequence). CDR3 length: 13 residues. The CDR3 region is CASARDSNQPQHF. The DNA of the CDR3 is TGTGCCAGCGCCAGAGATAGCAATCAGCCCCAGCATTTT.

This clone was counted many times. The chain joins TRBV7-8 to TRBJ1-5; D is undetermined. Per the germline V gene, CDR1 is SGHVS and CDR2 is FQNEAQ. V was clipped by 5 bases and J by 6 bases, with 8 bases between them. The CDR3 runs to 12 residues. Here the CDR3 reads CASSPHPQPQHF. The CDR3 DNA sequence: TGTGCCAGCAGCCCACATCCTCAGCCCCAGCATTTT.

V is TRBV6-6 and J is TRBJ2-7; TRBD2 matches 11 bases. The ends lost 5 bases at V and 1 base at J; junction bases unmatched: 7. The CDR3 length is 16 residues. Germline CDR1 MNHNY, CDR2 SVGAGI (reference sequence). CDR3 sequence (DNA): TGTGCCAGCAGTCCCCCCACTAGCGGGAGATCCTACGAGCAGTACTTC. Translation: CASSPPTSGRSYEQYF.

Here the CDR3 DNA reads TGTGCCAGCAGTCCCGGGACAGGGCCCGGAAACACCATATATTTT. Translation: CASSPGTGPGNTIYF. The rearrangement links TRBV6-2 or TRBV6-3 to TRBJ1-3; 9 bases fit TRBD1. The germline gives CDR1 MNHEY, CDR2 SVGEGT. Trimming took 5 bases from V and 4 from J; bases not matched to a gene: 6. The CDR3 totals 15 residues.

This chain links TRBV11-1 with TRBJ1-5, with D unclear. From germline, CDR1 is SGHAT and CDR2 FQDESV (reference sequence). V was pared by 6 bases and J by 4 bases, with 10 bases between. The CDR3 runs to 13 residues. In nucleotides, the CDR3 is TGTGCCAGCAGTCCTAGCCAAAATCAGCCCCAGCATTTT. It is translated as CASSPSQNQPQHF.

This clone has just a few counts. The V call is TRBV18, the J call TRBJ2-1, with 9 bases matching TRBD1. Trimming took 3 bases from V and 6 from J; bases not matched to a gene: 3. Germline V lookup: CDR1 KGHSH, CDR2 LQKENI. The CDR3 loop spans 14 amino acids. The CDR3 DNA follows: TGTGCCAGCTCACCGGGACAGGGTTTCAATGAGCAGTTCTTC. It specifies CASSPGQGFNEQFF.